Following are 8 T cell receptor beta chains from one sample sequenced in a study of read filtering for tumor transcriptome and immune sequencing. This library used around 0.4 ug RNA and molecular barcoded adaptors spanning alpha/delta and beta/gamma chains. In TCRdb, the reads were re-called with MiXCR into one record per CDR3 protein. Of 120,000 or so distinct CDR3 sequences in the sample, 10% to 15% were seen once. The source material was a population of CD138-negative cells sorted from bone marrow. The receptors were sampled from a donor at least 40 years old with multiple myeloma.

This clonotype has a count of ten or more. This chain uses TRBV5-1 with TRBJ1-4; weak D call: TRBD1 (6 bases). Germline V gives CDR1 SGHRS, CDR2 YFSETQ. This CDR3 spans 15 amino acids. Trimming left V 3 bases short and J 3 bases short, with 12 bases between. CDR3 coding DNA: TGCGCCAGCAGCTCAGCAGGGGCCGCTAATGAAAAACTGTTTTTT. Translation gives CASSSAGAANEKLFF.

A word on this clonotype: This could be a read error, since a much larger clone is one nucleotide away. This sequence joins TRBV4-1 and TRBJ1-2; TRBD1 agrees at 11 bases. Germline V gene sequence: CDR1 MGHRA, CDR2 YSYEKL. This CDR3 region has 15 residues. The CDR3 DNA is TGCGCCTGCAGCCAAGGACAGGGGGCTGACTATGGCTACACCTTC. Its protein product is CACSQGQGADYGYTF.

In this sample, this clonotype turned up many times. The chain uses TRBV30 and TRBJ2-1, with D perhaps matching TRBD2 (5 bases). CDR3 length: 13 amino acids. The V end was cut by 0 bases, the J end by 7 bases, with 10 bases between. Germline CDR1 and CDR2: GTSNPN and SVGIG (reference sequence). The CDR3 reads CAWSVSSVNEQFF. DNA of the CDR3: TGTGCCTGGAGTGTAAGTAGCGTGAATGAGCAGTTCTTC. Full variable domain (remainder filled in from reference TRBV30 and TRBJ2-1): SQTIHQWPATLVQPVGSPLSLECTVEGTSNPNLYWYRQAAGRGLQLLFYSVGIGQISSEVPQNLSASRPQDRQFILSSKKLLLSDSGFYLCAWSVSSVNEQFFGPGTRLTVL.

This clonotype was observed many times. The chain links TRBV29-1 to TRBJ1-4; TRBD1 matches at 7 bases. Germline V gene data show CDR1 as SQVTM and CDR2 as ANQGSEA. This CDR3 has 13 amino acids. V lost 7 bases and J lost 4; bases outside the gene matches: 6. CDR3 amino acids: CSERGRSNEKLFF. CDR3 bases: TGCAGCGAGAGGGGGCGGAGTAATGAAAAACTGTTTTTT.

This clonotype has ten or more counts. V usage is TRBV12-3 or TRBV12-4 and J usage is TRBJ1-1; D not resolved. V gave up 7 bases and J gave up 1 base, with 13 bases separating them. The CDR3 covers 14 residues. The CDR3 spells CASMLGVPNTEAFF. In DNA form, the CDR3 reads TGTGCCAGCATGTTAGGTGTCCCGAACACTGAAGCTTTCTTT.

This clonotype was seen a few times. The chain links TRBV11-3 to TRBJ2-5; 7 bases agree with TRBD1. CDR1 is SGHNT and CDR2 is YENEEA in the germline V gene. CDR3 length equals 13 residues. Trimming at V came to 5 bases and at J to 5 bases, leaving 5 bases not matched to a gene. CDR3 DNA sequence: TGTGCCAGCAGCAGGGGGCCAGAGGAGACCCAGTACTTC. It yields the protein CASSRGPEETQYF.

Only a few counts were recorded for this clonotype. This sequence joins TRBV12-3 or TRBV12-4 and TRBJ2-3; 11 positions agree with TRBD2. V shed 4 bases and J 8 bases; nucleotides not matched to a gene: 5. The CDR3 is 14 residues long. The CDR3 sequence is CASSYSGRARTQYF. In DNA, the CDR3 is TGTGCCAGCAGTTATAGCGGGAGGGCTCGTACGCAGTATTTT.

A word on this clonotype: At one boundary the junction diverges from the germline segment, which might be a read error. This chain links TRBV28 with TRBJ1-5; D call uncertain. The germline CDR1 and CDR2 sequences are MDHEN and SYDVKM. This CDR3 has 15 amino acids. CDR3 DNA: TGTGTCAGCAGCTTGCGGGCCTTAGGCAATCAGCCCCAGCATTTT. This translates into CVSSLRALGNQPQHF.